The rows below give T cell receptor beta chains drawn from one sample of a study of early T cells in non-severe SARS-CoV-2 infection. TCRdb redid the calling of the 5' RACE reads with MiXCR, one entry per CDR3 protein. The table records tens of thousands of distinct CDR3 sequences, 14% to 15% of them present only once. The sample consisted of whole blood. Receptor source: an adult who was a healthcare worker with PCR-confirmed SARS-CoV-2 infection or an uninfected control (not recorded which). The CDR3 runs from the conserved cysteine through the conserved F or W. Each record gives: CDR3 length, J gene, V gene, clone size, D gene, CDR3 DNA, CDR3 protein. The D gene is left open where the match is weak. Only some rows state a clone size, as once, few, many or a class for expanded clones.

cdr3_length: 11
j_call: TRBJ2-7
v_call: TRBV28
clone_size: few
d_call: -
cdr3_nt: TGTGCCAGCGGCAACTCCTACGAGCAGTACTTC
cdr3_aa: CASGNSYEQYF

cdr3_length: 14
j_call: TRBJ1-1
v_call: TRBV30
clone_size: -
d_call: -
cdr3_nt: TGTGCCTGGAGTGTGGGGCTCACCCGCACTGAAGCTTTCTTT
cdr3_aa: CAWSVGLTRTEAFF

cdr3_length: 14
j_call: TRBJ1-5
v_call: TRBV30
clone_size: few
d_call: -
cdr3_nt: TGTGCCTGGAGTGGGGGATCGGGCAATCAGCCCCAGCATTTT
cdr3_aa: CAWSGGSGNQPQHF

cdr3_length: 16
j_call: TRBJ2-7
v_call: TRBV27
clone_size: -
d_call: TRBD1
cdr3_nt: TGTGCCAGCAGTTCAACATACCGGGACAGGGGGTACGAGCAGTACTTC
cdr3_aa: CASSSTYRDRGYEQYF

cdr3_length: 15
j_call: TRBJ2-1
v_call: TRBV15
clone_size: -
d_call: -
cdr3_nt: TGTGCCACCAGCTACCGGGACTCCGTCTACAATGAGCAGTTCTTC
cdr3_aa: CATSYRDSVYNEQFF

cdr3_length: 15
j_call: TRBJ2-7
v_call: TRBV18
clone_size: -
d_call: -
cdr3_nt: TGTGCCAGCTCACCACCGAATCGGGGTTCCTACGAGCAGTACTTC
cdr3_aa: CASSPPNRGSYEQYF

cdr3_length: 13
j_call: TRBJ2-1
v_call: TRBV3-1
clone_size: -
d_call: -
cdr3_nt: TGTGCCTCCTTCGGGGGAGTGGACAATGAGCAGTTCTTC
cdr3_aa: CASFGGVDNEQFF

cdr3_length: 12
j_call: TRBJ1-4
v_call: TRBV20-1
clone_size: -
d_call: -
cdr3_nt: TGCAGTGGTGCAGGGGCTCTCGAAAAACTGTTTTTT
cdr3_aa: CSGAGALEKLFF

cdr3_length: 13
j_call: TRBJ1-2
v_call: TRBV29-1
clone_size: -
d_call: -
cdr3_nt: TGCAGCGTTGTCGGGGGAGTTAACTATGGCTACACCTTC
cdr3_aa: CSVVGGVNYGYTF

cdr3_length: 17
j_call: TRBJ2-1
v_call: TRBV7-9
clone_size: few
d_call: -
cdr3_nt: TGTGCCAGCAGCTTAGCGTACCGGGGTAGCTCCTACAATGAGCAGTTCTTC
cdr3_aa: CASSLAYRGSSYNEQFF

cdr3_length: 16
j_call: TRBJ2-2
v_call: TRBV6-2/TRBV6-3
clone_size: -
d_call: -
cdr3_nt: TGTGCCAGCAGCAACGGGCAGTTATCCGGCACCGGGGAGCTGTTTTTT
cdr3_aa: CASSNGQLSGTGELFF

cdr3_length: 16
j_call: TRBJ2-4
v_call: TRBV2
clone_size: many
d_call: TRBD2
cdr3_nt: TGTGCCAGCTACAGCCCGCTAGCGGGAGATGGGAACATTCAGTACTTC
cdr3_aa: CASYSPLAGDGNIQYF

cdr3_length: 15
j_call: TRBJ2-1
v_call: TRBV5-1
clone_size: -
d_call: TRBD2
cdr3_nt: TGCGCCAGCTCCAGGACTAGCGAAAATTACAATGAGCAGTTCTTC
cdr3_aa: CASSRTSENYNEQFF

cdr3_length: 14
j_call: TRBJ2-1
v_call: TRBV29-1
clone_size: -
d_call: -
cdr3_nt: TGCAGCGCTGGTACTAGGGCCGGGAAGAATGAGCAGTTCTTC
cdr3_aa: CSAGTRAGKNEQFF